The 29 T cell receptor beta chains reported below all come from one sample, sequenced in a study of blood T cell repertoires in COVID-19. Clones were sequenced by immunoSEQ multiplex PCR, and TCRdb holds only the in-frame ones, with some missing. This sample carries a few hundred thousand clones, 88% of them seen once, and the ten largest clones take around 0.78%. The specimen was peripheral blood. These receptors were taken from a woman in her thirties with acute or convalescent COVID-19.

The J gene is TRBJ1-2, the V gene TRBV20-1, with D perhaps matching TRBD1 (5 bases). The ends were cut back, 3 bases at V and 0 bases at J, with 8 bases in the middle. Germline lookup yields CDR1 DFQATT and CDR2 SNEGSKA (reference sequence). The CDR3 has 13 residues. The DNA for the CDR3 is TGCAGTGCTAGTCCGACAGCTAACTATGGCTACACCTTC. Translation gives CSASPTANYGYTF.

Here the CDR3 DNA reads TGTGCCAGCACCGCGGGAGGCCCCCGCAATGAGCAGTTCTTC. Translation: CASTAGGPRNEQFF. The chain combines TRBV6-5 with TRBJ2-1; TRBD2 agrees at 8 bases. Germline V gene lookup returns CDR1 MNHEY and CDR2 SVGAGI. The V gene end was trimmed by 7 bases and the J gene end by 6 bases; junction bases not matched to a gene: 8. The CDR3 is made up of 14 amino acids.

The chain is built from TRBV19 and TRBJ1-4, with D possibly matching TRBD1 (6 bases). Germline-derived CDR1 and CDR2 are LNHDA and SQIVND (reference sequence). The CDR3 spans 15 residues. The V gene lost 6 bases and the J gene lost 5 bases, with 16 bases spanning the gap. CDR3 residues: CASSPGRDTNEKLFF. The CDR3 DNA reads as TGTGCCAGTAGCCCCGGCCGGGACACGAATGAAAAACTGTTTTTT. Full variable domain (remainder filled in from reference TRBV19 and TRBJ1-4): DGGITQSPKYLFRKEGQNVTLSCEQNLNHDAMYWYRQDPGQGLRLIYYSQIVNDFQKGDIAEGYSVSREKKESFPLTVTSAQKNPTAFYLCASSPGRDTNEKLFFGSGTQLSVL.

The V and J genes are TRBV5-6 and TRBJ1-5; 8 positions agree with TRBD1. V was clipped by 0 bases and J by 6 bases; unmatched bases: 5. Looked up from germline, CDR1 is SGHDT and CDR2 is YYEEEE. The CDR3 extends over 15 amino acids. CDR3 protein: CASSLGTGIRQPQHF. CDR3 nucleotide sequence: TGTGCCAGCAGCTTGGGGACAGGGATCCGTCAGCCCCAGCATTTT. The full variable domain, rest sourced from reference TRBV5-6 and TRBJ1-5, is DAGVTQSPTHLIKTRGQQVTLRCSPKSGHDTVSWYQQALGQGPQFIFQYYEEEERQRGNFPDRFSGHQFPNYSSELNVNALLLGDSALYLCASSLGTGIRQPQHFGDGTRLSIL.

The V and J genes are TRBV11-2 and TRBJ1-4, with D unresolved. The ends were cut back, 0 bases at V and 8 bases at J, with 7 bases in the middle. Looked up from germline, CDR1 is SGHAT and CDR2 is FQNNGV. This CDR3 contains 13 residues. Written as DNA, the CDR3 is TGTGCCAGCAGCTTAGATCTGAGGGAAAAACTGTTTTTT. It encodes CASSLDLREKLFF. Based on the CDR3 plus reference TRBV11-2 and TRBJ1-4, the full variable domain is EAGVAQSPRYKIIEKRQSVAFWCNPISGHATLYWYQQILGQGPKLLIQFQNNGVVDDSQLPKDRFSAERLKGVDSTLKIQPAKLEDSAVYLCASSLDLREKLFFGSGTQLSVL.

In its sample, this clone was seen once. An end of the junction differs from the germline gene, which may be a read error. V usage is TRBV7-9 and J usage is TRBJ1-2; 10 nucleotides match TRBD1. The germline gives CDR1 SEHNR, CDR2 FQNEAQ (reference sequence). This CDR3 contains 14 residues. The chain's CDR3 is CASSSPGTGDGYTF. The DNA for the CDR3 is TGTGCCAGCAGCTCGCCCGGGACAGGGGATGGCTACACTTTC.

This chain links TRBV5-4 with TRBJ1-4, with TRBD1 as a possible D gene (6 bases). V lost 4 bases, J lost 5 bases, and 15 bases lay in between. In germline, CDR1 is SGHNT, CDR2 YYREEE (reference sequence). The CDR3 consists of 15 residues. CDR3 region: CASSLPGRGNEKLFF. The CDR3 coding sequence is TGTGCCAGCAGCCTTCCAGGGAGGGGGAATGAAAAACTGTTTTTT.

The chain joins TRBV15 to TRBJ2-1, with D unresolved. CDR1 and CDR2 from the germline V gene are LNHNV and YYDKDF (reference sequence). V dropped 0 bases and J dropped 0 bases, with 9 bases sitting between them. The CDR3 sequence is 16 residues long. CDR3 DNA: TGTGCCACCAGCAGAGATGGGCCAAGCTCCTACAATGAGCAGTTCTTC. Translated, it gives CATSRDGPSSYNEQFF. Variable domain in full (rest from reference TRBV15 and TRBJ2-1): DAMVIQNPRYQVTQFGKPVTLSCSQTLNHNVMYWYQQKSSQAPKLLFHYYDKDFNNEADTPDNFQSRRPNTSFCFLDIRSPGLGDTAMYLCATSRDGPSSYNEQFFGPGTRLTVL.

V usage is TRBV27 and J usage is TRBJ1-2; 7 bases agree with TRBD1. The ends lost 7 bases at V and 1 base at J; junction bases unmatched: 6. The CDR3 loop spans 14 amino acids. Germline CDR1 is MNHEY and CDR2 is SMNVEV (reference sequence). The CDR3 is CASNHRGFNYGYTF. The CDR3 DNA reads TGTGCCAGCAACCACAGGGGATTTAACTATGGCTACACCTTC.

The rearrangement links TRBV15 to TRBJ2-1; 9 bases are shared with TRBD1. There are 17 residues in the CDR3. CDR1 and CDR2 from the germline V gene are LNHNV and YYDKDF (reference sequence). J gave up 7 bases and V 3 bases, and 13 bases lay outside the gene matches. The DNA of the CDR3 is TGTGCCACCAGCAGGGACATCACAGGGGGCGCTTATAATGAGCAGTTCTTC. It encodes CATSRDITGGAYNEQFF.

The chain links TRBV27 to TRBJ2-5; 10 bases fit TRBD1. This CDR3 is 15 amino acids long. Germline V gene lookup returns CDR1 MNHEY and CDR2 SMNVEV (reference sequence). With V trimmed by 5 bases and J by 1 base, 4 bases remained unmatched. The CDR3 here is CASSGRTGGQETQYF. CDR3 nucleotide sequence: TGTGCCAGCAGTGGCCGGACAGGGGGCCAAGAGACCCAGTACTTC.

The chain recombines TRBV11-2 with TRBJ2-7, with 10 bases matching TRBD1. The CDR3 is made up of 16 amino acids. With 1 base clipped from V and 3 bases from J, the junction kept 6 bases outside the gene matches. Germline lookup yields CDR1 SGHAT and CDR2 FQNNGV. The CDR3 region has the DNA TGTGCCAGCAGCTTAGTTGGGACAGGGGAGGGCTACGAGCAGTACTTC. Translation gives CASSLVGTGEGYEQYF.

The chain combines TRBV9 with TRBJ2-1; TRBD2 aligns across 10 bases. The CDR3 has 15 residues. Germline-derived CDR1 and CDR2 are SGDLS and YYNGEE. Germline trimming cut 3 bases from V and 5 bases from J; bases unmatched to any gene: 5. The CDR3 spells CASSASGSPHNEQFF. DNA for the CDR3: TGTGCCAGCAGCGCTAGCGGGAGCCCCCACAATGAGCAGTTCTTC.

CDR3 in DNA: TGTGCCAGCAGCTTACGACTAGCGGGAGCCGGCGAGCAGTACTTC. Residues: CASSLRLAGAGEQYF. The chain employs TRBV7-2 and TRBJ2-7; 12 nucleotides match TRBD2. The V gene end was trimmed by 2 bases and the J gene end by 6 bases; junction bases not matched to a gene: 5. The CDR3 extends over 15 amino acids. CDR1 is SGHTA and CDR2 is FQGNSA in the germline V gene. Complete variable domain (other parts from reference TRBV7-2 and TRBJ2-7): GAGVSQSPSNKVTEKGKDVELRCDPISGHTALYWYRQSLGQGLEFLIYFQGNSAPDKSGLPSDRFSAERTGGSVSTLTIQRTQQEDSAVYLCASSLRLAGAGEQYFGPGTRLTVT.

The table lists this clone with a count of one. The rearrangement links TRBV11-3 to TRBJ2-1; 7 bases map to TRBD2. V was pared by 0 bases and J by 4 bases, with 12 bases of the junction left unmatched. The CDR3 runs to 18 residues. CDR1 is SGHNT and CDR2 is YENEEA in the germline V gene. The DNA of the CDR3 is TGTGCCAGCAGCTTAGATCCCGCGGGAGCATCTAATTACAATGAGCAGTTCTTC. Translation gives CASSLDPAGASNYNEQFF.

J is TRBJ1-2 and V is TRBV19; D is unresolved. The CDR3 is made up of 13 amino acids. Trimming removed 9 bases at V and 0 bases at J, with 11 bases between. Per the germline V gene, CDR1 is LNHDA and CDR2 is SQIVND (reference sequence). Written as DNA, the CDR3 is TGTGCCAGCTCTATCCAAGCTAACTATGGCTACACCTTC. This sequence encodes CASSIQANYGYTF.

V usage is TRBV14 and J usage is TRBJ2-1; D possibly corresponds to TRBD2 (5 bases). Germline CDR1 SGHDN, CDR2 FVKESK. V was clipped by 3 bases and J by 7 bases, with 16 bases between them. The CDR3 covers 15 residues. The CDR3 nucleotides read TGTGCCAGCAGCCACGGTAGGGAGTATGGAAATGAGCAGTTCTTC. Residues: CASSHGREYGNEQFF.

J is TRBJ1-3 and V is TRBV6-5; TRBD1 matches at 8 bases. The germline gives CDR1 MNHEY, CDR2 SVGAGI. V shed 7 bases and J 7 bases; nucleotides not matched to a gene: 9. The CDR3 totals 14 residues. In nucleotides, the CDR3 is TGTGCCAGCACCGAACGGACAGGGACGAACACCATATATTTT. This sequence encodes CASTERTGTNTIYF.

The rearrangement links TRBV29-1 to TRBJ2-7, with 10 bases identical to TRBD2. The germline CDR1 and CDR2 sequences are SQVTM and ANQGSEA. J gave up 6 bases and V 5 bases, and 7 bases lay outside the gene matches. The CDR3 is 13 amino acids. The CDR3 loop reads CSVSSGSSAEQYF. The CDR3 nucleotides are TGCAGCGTTTCTAGCGGGAGTTCGGCCGAGCAGTACTTC.

This chain links TRBV12-3 or TRBV12-4 with TRBJ2-1; no clear D. V lost 7 bases and J 7 bases, leaving 11 bases between the germline ends. This CDR3 is 12 amino acids long. The CDR3 loop reads CASTPLRNEQFF. The CDR3 DNA sequence: TGTGCCAGCACCCCGTTGAGGAATGAGCAGTTCTTC.

The chain joins TRBV7-2 to TRBJ1-5; perhaps TRBD1 as D (5 bases). The J call could be wrong; TRBJ2-3 is a better fit for the DNA end. This CDR3 is built from 15 residues. The germline V gene encodes CDR1 SGHTA and CDR2 FQGNSA. CDR3: CASSRVQGSNQPQYF. The CDR3 DNA is TGTGCCAGCAGCCGGGTCCAGGGTAGCAATCAGCCCCAGTATTTT.

V and J are TRBV12-3 or TRBV12-4 and TRBJ2-7, with D possibly being TRBD1 (6 bases). V shed 6 bases and J shed 2 bases, with 11 bases lying between them. This CDR3 contains 13 residues. The DNA for the CDR3 is TGTGCCAGCAGGCCCTCAGGGGCCTACGAGCAGTACTTC. Translation: CASRPSGAYEQYF.

The chain couples TRBV25-1 to TRBJ2-1, with 9 positions matching TRBD1. Trimming cost V 3 bases and J 4 bases; bases outside gene matches: 10. The germline V gene has CDR1 MGHDK and CDR2 SYGVNS. There are 17 residues in the CDR3. CDR3 nucleotides: TGTGCCAGCAGTGAGTCAGTCGGGGACAGGGTATACAATGAGCAGTTCTTC. The encoded protein is CASSESVGDRVYNEQFF.

This chain uses TRBV19 with TRBJ1-1; no definite D call. Germline V gene sequence: CDR1 LNHDA, CDR2 SQIVND (reference sequence). The CDR3 totals 15 residues. V dropped 7 bases and J dropped 0 bases, with 15 bases sitting between them. The CDR3: CASTPGSYMNTEAFF. In nucleotides, the CDR3 is TGTGCCAGTACCCCAGGATCGTACATGAACACTGAAGCTTTCTTT.

Details on this clone: Other DNA sequences in this sample translate to the same CDR3. The chain has TRBV4-3 and TRBJ2-7; 7 bases fit TRBD1. CDR1 and CDR2 from the germline V gene are LGHNA and YSLEER. With 1 base clipped from V and 0 bases from J, the junction kept 0 bases outside the gene matches. The CDR3 totals 14 residues. CDR3 loop: CASSQGQGSYEQYF. In nucleotides, the CDR3 is TGCGCCAGCAGCCAAGGACAGGGCTCCTACGAGCAGTACTTC.

The chain couples TRBV10-3 to TRBJ1-1, with D maybe TRBD1 (6 bases). Germline lookup yields CDR1 ENHRY and CDR2 SYGVKD. Trimming stripped 3 bases from V and 1 base from J, with 12 bases between. The CDR3 runs 15 residues. The CDR3 protein is CAISDLRGGNTEAFF. The CDR3 region has the DNA TGTGCCATCAGTGACCTGAGGGGGGGGAACACTGAAGCTTTCTTT.

V is TRBV9 and J is TRBJ1-2; TRBD1 matches 9 bases. This CDR3 region has 16 residues. V lost 3 bases, J lost 8 bases, and 14 bases stayed unmatched. Germline V lookup: CDR1 SGDLS, CDR2 YYNGEE. CDR3 DNA sequence: TGTGCCAGCAGCGGAACCGGGGACAGGGCTCCCGGGGGCTACACCTTC. This gives the protein CASSGTGDRAPGGYTF.

This clone was detected once. The V call is TRBV2, the J call TRBJ2-2; D is possibly TRBD1 (5 bases). Trimming took 6 bases from V and 6 from J, leaving 8 bases between them. This CDR3 is 12 amino acids long. Germline lookup yields CDR1 SNHLY and CDR2 FYNNEI. In nucleotides, the CDR3 is TGTGCCAGCAGAGGGGTATCCGGGGAGCTGTTTTTT. Translated, it gives CASRGVSGELFF. The variable domain in full, with the rest retrieved from reference TRBV2 and TRBJ2-2, is EPEVTQTPSHQVTQMGQEVILRCVPISNHLYFYWYRQILGQKVEFLVSFYNNEISEKSEIFDDQFSVERPDGSNFTLKIRSTKLEDSAMYFCASRGVSGELFFGEGSRLTVL.

This clone was observed a single time. The chain joins TRBV27 to TRBJ2-7, with TRBD2 identical over 10 bases. V lost 3 bases and J lost 5; bases outside the gene matches: 7. The CDR3 consists of 15 residues. CDR1 is MNHEY and CDR2 is SMNVEV in the germline V gene (reference sequence). The CDR3 is CASSFLSGRKDEQYF. CDR3 nucleotides: TGTGCCAGCAGTTTCCTTAGCGGGAGGAAAGACGAGCAGTACTTC.